The TCR beta chain described here comes from a study of cytomegalovirus exposure and HLA in healthy donors. The study's findings and limits: CMV serostatus was the sole immune exposure data available.

Use of 60 Vbeta and 13 Jbeta primers characterized the PCR. The method was immunoSEQ multiplex PCR; TCRdb's version includes in-frame clones alone and lacks a portion of them. The sample lists about 120,000 clones; more than 60% were seen once. CDR1 and CDR2 (germline): SQVTM, ANQGSEA. This CDR3 contains 12 residues. V was shortened by 7 bases and J by 4 bases, with 12 bases between the two germline ends. As for this clone: Its antigen remains unidentified.

The source is a woman aged 40 to 55 in good health and CMV-seropositive. The sequencing input was PBMCs. This sequence joins TRBV29-1 and TRBJ2-3, with a possible D match to TRBD1 (5 bases). CDR3 protein: CSGGVLSDTQYF. In DNA, the CDR3 is TGCAGCGGGGGCGTTCTCTCAGATACGCAGTATTTT.